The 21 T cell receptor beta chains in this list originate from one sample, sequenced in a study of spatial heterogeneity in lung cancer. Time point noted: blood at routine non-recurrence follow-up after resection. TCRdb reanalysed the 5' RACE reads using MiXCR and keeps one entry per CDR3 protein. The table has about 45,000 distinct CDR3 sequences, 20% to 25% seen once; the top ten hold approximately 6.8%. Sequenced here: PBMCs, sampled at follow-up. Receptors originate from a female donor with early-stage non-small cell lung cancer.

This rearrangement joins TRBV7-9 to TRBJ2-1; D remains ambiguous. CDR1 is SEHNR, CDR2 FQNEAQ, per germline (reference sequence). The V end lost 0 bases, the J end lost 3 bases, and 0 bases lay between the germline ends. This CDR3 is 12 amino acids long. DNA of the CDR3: TGTGCCAGCAGCTTAGCCTACAATGAGCAGTTCTTC. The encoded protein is CASSLAYNEQFF.

The CDR3 sequence is CASSENSYGYTF. The CDR3 coding sequence is TGTGCCAGCAGTGAAAACTCCTATGGCTACACCTTC. The V call is TRBV2, the J call TRBJ1-2; D gene uncertain. Trimming shortened V by 2 bases and J by 4 bases, and 5 bases separated the two germline ends. The CDR3 runs 12 residues. The germline V gene encodes CDR1 SNHLY and CDR2 FYNNEI.

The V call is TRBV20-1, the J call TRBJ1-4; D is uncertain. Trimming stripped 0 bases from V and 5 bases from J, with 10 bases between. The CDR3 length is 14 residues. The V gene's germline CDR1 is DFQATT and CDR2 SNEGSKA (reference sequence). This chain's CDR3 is CSARDYSNNEKLFF. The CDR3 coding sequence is TGCAGTGCTAGAGATTACAGCAACAATGAAAAACTGTTTTTT.

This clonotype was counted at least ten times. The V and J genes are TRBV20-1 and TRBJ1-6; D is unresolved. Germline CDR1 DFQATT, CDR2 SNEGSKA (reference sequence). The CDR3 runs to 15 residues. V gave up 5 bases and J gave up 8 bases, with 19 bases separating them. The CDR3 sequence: CSAALGLNSDSPLHF. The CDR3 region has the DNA TGCAGTGCTGCCCTGGGTCTGAATTCGGATTCACCCCTCCACTTT.

CDR3 in amino acids: CASNKVPDKSYGYTF. As DNA, the CDR3 is TGTGCCAGCAATAAGGTGCCGGACAAAAGCTATGGCTACACCTTC. This chain links TRBV9 with TRBJ1-2; TRBD1 might be the D (5 bases). V shed 6 bases and J shed 4 bases, with 19 bases lying between them. The germline gives CDR1 SGDLS, CDR2 YYNGEE. This CDR3 is 15 amino acids long.

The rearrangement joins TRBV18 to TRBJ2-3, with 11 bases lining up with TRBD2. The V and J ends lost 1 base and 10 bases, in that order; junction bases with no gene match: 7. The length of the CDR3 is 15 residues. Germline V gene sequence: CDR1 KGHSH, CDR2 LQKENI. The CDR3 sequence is CASSPLAGGPLAQYF. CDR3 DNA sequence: TGTGCCAGCTCACCACTAGCGGGAGGGCCCCTGGCGCAGTATTTT.

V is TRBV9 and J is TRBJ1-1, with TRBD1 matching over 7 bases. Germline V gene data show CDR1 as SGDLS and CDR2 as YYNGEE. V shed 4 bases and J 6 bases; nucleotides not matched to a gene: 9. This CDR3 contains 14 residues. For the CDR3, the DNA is TGTGCCAGCAGCTCCCTGACAGGGTCGGCTGAAGCTTTCTTT. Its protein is CASSSLTGSAEAFF.

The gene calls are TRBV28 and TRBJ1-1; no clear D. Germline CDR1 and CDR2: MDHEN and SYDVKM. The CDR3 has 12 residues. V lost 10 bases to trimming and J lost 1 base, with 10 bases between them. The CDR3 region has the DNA TGTGCCATCGAGAATACGAACACTGAAGCTTTCTTT. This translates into CAIENTNTEAFF.

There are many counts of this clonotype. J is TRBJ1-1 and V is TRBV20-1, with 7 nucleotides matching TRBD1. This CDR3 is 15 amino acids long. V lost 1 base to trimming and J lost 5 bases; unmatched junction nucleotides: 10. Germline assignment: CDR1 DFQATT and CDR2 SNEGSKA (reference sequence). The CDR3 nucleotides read TGCAGTGCTAGAGTGAGAAGGGGGCGTGGAACTGAAGCTTTCTTT. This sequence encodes CSARVRRGRGTEAFF.

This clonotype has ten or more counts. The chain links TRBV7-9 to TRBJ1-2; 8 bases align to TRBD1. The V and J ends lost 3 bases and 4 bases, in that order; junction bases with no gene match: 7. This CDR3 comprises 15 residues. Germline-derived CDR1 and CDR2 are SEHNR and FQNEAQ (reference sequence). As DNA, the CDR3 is TGTGCCAGCAGCTTGGGACAGGCCGAGTCCTATGGCTACACCTTC. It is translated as CASSLGQAESYGYTF.

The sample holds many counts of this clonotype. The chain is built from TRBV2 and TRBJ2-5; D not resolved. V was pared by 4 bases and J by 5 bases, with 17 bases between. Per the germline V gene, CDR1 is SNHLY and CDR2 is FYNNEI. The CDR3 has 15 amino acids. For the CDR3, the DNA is TGTGCCAGCAGTGGAGTAGCTGGGATAAGGGAGACCCAGTACTTC. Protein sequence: CASSGVAGIRETQYF.

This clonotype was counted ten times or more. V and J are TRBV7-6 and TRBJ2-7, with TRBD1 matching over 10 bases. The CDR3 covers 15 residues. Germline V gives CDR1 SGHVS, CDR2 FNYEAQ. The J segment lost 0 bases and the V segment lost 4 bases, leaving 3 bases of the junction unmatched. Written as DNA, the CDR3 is TGTGCCAGCAGCTCAGGGACAGGGGACTCCTACGAGCAGTACTTC. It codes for CASSSGTGDSYEQYF.

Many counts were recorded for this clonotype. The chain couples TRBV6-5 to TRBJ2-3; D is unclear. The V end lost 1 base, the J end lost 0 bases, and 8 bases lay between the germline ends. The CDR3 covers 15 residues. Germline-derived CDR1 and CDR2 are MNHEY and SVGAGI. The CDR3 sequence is CASSYYAYSTDTQYF. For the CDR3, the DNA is TGTGCCAGCAGTTACTATGCTTATAGCACAGATACGCAGTATTTT.

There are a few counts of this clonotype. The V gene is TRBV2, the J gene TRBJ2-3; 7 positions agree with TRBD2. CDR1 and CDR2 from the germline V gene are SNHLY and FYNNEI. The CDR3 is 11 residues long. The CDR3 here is CSTSGTDTQYF. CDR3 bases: TGTTCAACTAGCGGCACAGATACGCAGTATTTT.

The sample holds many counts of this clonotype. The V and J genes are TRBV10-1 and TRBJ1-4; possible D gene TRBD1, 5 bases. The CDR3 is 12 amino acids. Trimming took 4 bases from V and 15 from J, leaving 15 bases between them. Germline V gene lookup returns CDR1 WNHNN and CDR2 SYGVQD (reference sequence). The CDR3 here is CASSVTEVSVFF. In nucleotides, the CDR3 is TGCGCCAGCAGTGTGACAGAGGTTTCGGTGTTTTTT.

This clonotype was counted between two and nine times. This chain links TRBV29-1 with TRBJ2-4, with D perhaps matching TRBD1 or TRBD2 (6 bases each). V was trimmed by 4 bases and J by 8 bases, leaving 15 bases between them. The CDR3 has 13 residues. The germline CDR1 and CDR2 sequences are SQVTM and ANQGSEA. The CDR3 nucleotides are TGCAGCGTTGCAAGGGGGGTCTTGGACATTCAGTACTTC. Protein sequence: CSVARGVLDIQYF. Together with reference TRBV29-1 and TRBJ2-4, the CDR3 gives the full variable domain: SAVISQKPSRDICQRGTSLTIQCQVDSQVTMMFWYRQQPGQSLTLIATANQGSEATYESGFVIDKFPISRPNLTFSTLTVSNMSPEDSSIYLCSVARGVLDIQYFGAGTRLSVL.

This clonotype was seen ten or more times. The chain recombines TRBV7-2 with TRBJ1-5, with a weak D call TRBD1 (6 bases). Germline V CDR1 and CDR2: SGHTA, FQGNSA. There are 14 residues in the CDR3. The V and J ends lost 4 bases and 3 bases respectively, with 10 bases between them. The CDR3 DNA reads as TGTGCCAGCAGCTCCAGGGGAAACAATCAGCCCCAGCATTTT. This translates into CASSSRGNNQPQHF.

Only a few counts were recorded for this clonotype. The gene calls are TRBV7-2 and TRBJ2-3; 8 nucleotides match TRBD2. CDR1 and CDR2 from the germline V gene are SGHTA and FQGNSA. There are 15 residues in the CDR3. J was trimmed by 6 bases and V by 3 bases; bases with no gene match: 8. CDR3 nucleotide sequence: TGTGCCAGCAGCTTCCTTGCGGGGGGCAGGGATACGCAGTATTTT. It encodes CASSFLAGGRDTQYF.

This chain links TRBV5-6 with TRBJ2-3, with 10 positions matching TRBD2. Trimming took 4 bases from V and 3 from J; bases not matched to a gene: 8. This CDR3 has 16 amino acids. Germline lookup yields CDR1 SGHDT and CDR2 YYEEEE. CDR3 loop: CASSGQAGGPTDTQYF. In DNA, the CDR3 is TGTGCCAGCAGCGGCCAAGCGGGGGGGCCAACAGATACGCAGTATTTT.

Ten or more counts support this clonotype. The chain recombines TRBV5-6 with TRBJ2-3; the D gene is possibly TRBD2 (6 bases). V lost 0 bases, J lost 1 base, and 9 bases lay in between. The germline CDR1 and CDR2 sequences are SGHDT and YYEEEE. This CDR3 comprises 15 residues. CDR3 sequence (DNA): TGTGCCAGCAGCTTGGAGGGCGGGGGCACAGATACGCAGTATTTT. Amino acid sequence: CASSLEGGGTDTQYF.

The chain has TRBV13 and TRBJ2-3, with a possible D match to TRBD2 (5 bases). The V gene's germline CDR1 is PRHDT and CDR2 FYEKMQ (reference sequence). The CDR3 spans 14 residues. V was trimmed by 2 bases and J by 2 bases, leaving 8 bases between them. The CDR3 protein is CASSLSGYTDTQYF. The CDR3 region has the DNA TGTGCCAGCAGCTTAAGCGGTTACACAGATACGCAGTATTTT.